This T cell receptor beta chain derives from a study of blood T cell repertoires in COVID-19. About the research overall: The samples span acute and convalescent COVID-19 from the United States, Italy and Spain.

In the authors' methods: Reference gene primer amplification in the assay estimated nucleated cell counts. The protocol was immunoSEQ multiplex PCR, while the TCRdb copy is restricted to in-frame clones and leaves out a portion. V and J calls and clone size are those listed in that table; D and trimming were worked out from the DNA. This sample has just under 55,000 clones, with roughly four fifths found just once. Germline V gene lookup returns CDR1 LNHDA and CDR2 SQIVND (reference sequence). The CDR3 covers 15 residues. Deletions cut 6 bases from V and 1 base from J, with 16 bases between. The chain has TRBV19 and TRBJ2-7, with D possibly TRBD1 on 7 matching bases. This clonotype originated in a woman in her sixties with acute or convalescent COVID-19. The sequencing sample was made of peripheral blood. The CDR3 bases are TGTGCCAGTAGCAGGGGGGCTATACCATCCTACGAGCAGTACTTC. Encoded protein: CASSRGAIPSYEQYF.